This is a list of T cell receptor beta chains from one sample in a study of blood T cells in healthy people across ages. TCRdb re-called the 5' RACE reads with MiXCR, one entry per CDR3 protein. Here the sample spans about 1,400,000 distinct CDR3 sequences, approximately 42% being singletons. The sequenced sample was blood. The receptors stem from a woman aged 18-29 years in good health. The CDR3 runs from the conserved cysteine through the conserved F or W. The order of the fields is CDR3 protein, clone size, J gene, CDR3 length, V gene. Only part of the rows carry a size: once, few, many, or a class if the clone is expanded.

CDR3aa: CASSPSAGLAGATGELFF
abundance: NA
j_gene: TRBJ2-2
len: 18
v_gene: TRBV27

CDR3aa: CASSLDPGRTDTQYF
abundance: few
j_gene: TRBJ2-3
len: 15
v_gene: TRBV13

CDR3aa: CSVGWSGTVGGYTF
abundance: NA
j_gene: TRBJ1-2
len: 14
v_gene: TRBV29-1

CDR3aa: CASSLSPGSSYEQYF
abundance: NA
j_gene: TRBJ2-7
len: 15
v_gene: TRBV5-1

CDR3aa: CSARDVATNEKLFF
abundance: NA
j_gene: TRBJ1-4
len: 14
v_gene: TRBV20-1

CDR3aa: CASSLKPGQGFSEQFF
abundance: NA
j_gene: TRBJ2-1
len: 16
v_gene: TRBV7-8

CDR3aa: CAIKATGDSNQPQHF
abundance: NA
j_gene: TRBJ1-5
len: 15
v_gene: TRBV10-3

CDR3aa: CSARRAQTESSYNSPLHF
abundance: few
j_gene: TRBJ1-6
len: 18
v_gene: TRBV20-1

CDR3aa: CASSEGGLYEQYF
abundance: NA
j_gene: NA
len: 13
v_gene: TRBV2

CDR3aa: CASRWGDAPSSGWADTQYF
abundance: few
j_gene: TRBJ2-3
len: 19
v_gene: TRBV2

CDR3aa: CSVDADQSSYNEQFF
abundance: few
j_gene: TRBJ2-1
len: 15
v_gene: TRBV29-1

CDR3aa: CASSLPGTRGEREQFF
abundance: NA
j_gene: TRBJ2-1
len: 16
v_gene: TRBV5-1

CDR3aa: CASSNYRAQETQYF
abundance: few
j_gene: TRBJ2-5
len: 14
v_gene: TRBV7-9

CDR3aa: CSASTSGIPYNEQYF
abundance: NA
j_gene: TRBJ2-7
len: 15
v_gene: TRBV20-1

CDR3aa: CASSDTGYTQYF
abundance: few
j_gene: TRBJ2-3
len: 12
v_gene: TRBV5-1

CDR3aa: CASSQAAYKQYF
abundance: NA
j_gene: TRBJ2-5
len: 12
v_gene: TRBV14

CDR3aa: CASSLDQGSFGYTF
abundance: once
j_gene: TRBJ1-2
len: 14
v_gene: TRBV11-2

CDR3aa: CASSSTSGSNEQFF
abundance: NA
j_gene: TRBJ2-1
len: 14
v_gene: TRBV7-9

CDR3aa: CSALERSQGYTF
abundance: few
j_gene: TRBJ1-2
len: 12
v_gene: TRBV20-1

CDR3aa: CIVGSFSGGARSYNEQFF
abundance: NA
j_gene: TRBJ2-1
len: 18
v_gene: TRBV29-1

CDR3aa: CSASYVKGGYTF
abundance: NA
j_gene: TRBJ1-2
len: 12
v_gene: TRBV20-1

CDR3aa: CASSQLQGNGYTF
abundance: NA
j_gene: TRBJ1-2
len: 13
v_gene: TRBV3-1